The present T cell receptor beta chain was sequenced within a study of blood T cells in healthy people across ages (dated by TCRdb to the mid-2010s). Looking at the study overall: In model experiments, template switching captured roughly one uniquely barcoded TCR beta cDNA molecule for every two T cells. Donors of different ages were randomly distributed across sequencing lanes to avoid experimental bias. To track age-related changes in TCR beta repertoire diversity, the study relied on deep sequencing normalized with unique cDNA molecular identifiers. Using the same blood draw, the study looked at two additional independent replicas of 1 million unique cDNA reads for two donors, one aged 18 to 30 and the other aged 80 or older. Donors were grouped into four age groups: young (average approximately 15 years), middle-aged (approximately 41), aged (62) and long-lived (82).

Broad study findings and their caveats: Since profiling was done on bulk unsorted PBMCs, naive and antigen-experienced compartments could not be conclusively compared. As age increased, observed TCR beta diversity per million T cells dropped in a roughly linear way, and a significant reduction was already evident by age 40. Estimates of total diversity based on one million sequenced T cells were regarded as lower bounds and as underestimates. The CMV infection status of donors was not known, potentially confounding age-related changes in expanded clonotypes. Compared with the aged group, more naive CD4+ T cells, fewer expanded clones and increased TCR diversity were shown by the long-lived group, suggesting age selection. Observed TCR beta diversity correlated strongly with the percentage of naive T cells measured by flow cytometry.

CDR1 and CDR2 are drawn from the germline V gene: MNHEY, SVGAGI. V loses 3 bases of germline sequence and J loses 4 bases, and the interval between the two ends is 10 bases. The CDR3 starts with the cysteine, ends with the phenylalanine, and has 13 residues. Only the CDR3 DNA stays, 39 bases, in frame from base 1. The donors were 40 or so Caucasian individuals from Russia, aged about 6 to 100 years, who were systemically healthy. Roughly 10 milliliters of peripheral blood were drawn from each donor into EDTA-treated Vacutainer tubes. Ficoll-Paque density-gradient centrifugation was used to isolate PBMCs, with at least 7 million per sample. Trizol reagent was used to extract total RNA from the PBMCs, yielding at least 6 micrograms per sample. The percentages of naive CD45RAhigh/CD27high T cells were determined by flow cytometry on a PBMC aliquot from every donor. Turning to this clonotype: Its cognate antigen has yet to be identified. Base qualities are not recorded, but no much larger clone differs from it by a single base.

Library construction relied on 5' RACE. The instrument was an Illumina HiSeq 2500. The second PCR ran for about 6 to 11 cycles and used a J-beta primer mix along with a sample-barcoded 5' primer. A unique molecular identifier was introduced onto each TCR beta cDNA molecule by a template-switch 5' adaptor carrying 12 random nucleotides. Each sample yielded at least 2.5 million CDR3-containing paired-end reads. All of the RNA was converted into first-strand cDNA using the Mint cDNA synthesis kit, with a TRBC-specific oligonucleotide serving as the primer. All cDNA was treated with uracil-DNA glycosylase and then went through a first 18-cycle PCR with the universal primers M1SS and BC2_uni_R. In the authors' own workflow: Normalization of each sample was performed by random selection of 1 million high-quality reads, each carrying a distinct molecular identifier. Reads sharing molecular identifiers were discarded rather than binned into consensus sequences. MiTCR, run with a Q25 quality threshold and the strictest error-elimination algorithm, handled CDR3 identification, clonotype clustering and error correction. A nonparametric unseen species model with Euler transformation was used to estimate lower-bound total TCR beta diversity. Clones were called with MiXCR by TCRdb after fastp trimmed the public reads at Q25, and only in-frame beta chains were retained. A single entry per CDR3 protein holds the most common genes and DNA from its merged rows. The V and J calls were not made by the authors but by TCRdb's processing. Counted in this sample were about 620,000 distinct CDR3 sequences; over 20% of them appeared once. The ten largest clones take up 3% to 4% of the sample.

This TCR was recovered from a man between 65 and 79 years old in good health. Sequencing used blood. Recombination connected TRBV6-5 to TRBJ2-7; TRBD2 could be the D gene, as 6 bases match. CDR3 loop: CASSYGTEYEQYF. The DNA reads TGTGCCAGCAGTTATGGGACTGAATACGAGCAGTACTTC.